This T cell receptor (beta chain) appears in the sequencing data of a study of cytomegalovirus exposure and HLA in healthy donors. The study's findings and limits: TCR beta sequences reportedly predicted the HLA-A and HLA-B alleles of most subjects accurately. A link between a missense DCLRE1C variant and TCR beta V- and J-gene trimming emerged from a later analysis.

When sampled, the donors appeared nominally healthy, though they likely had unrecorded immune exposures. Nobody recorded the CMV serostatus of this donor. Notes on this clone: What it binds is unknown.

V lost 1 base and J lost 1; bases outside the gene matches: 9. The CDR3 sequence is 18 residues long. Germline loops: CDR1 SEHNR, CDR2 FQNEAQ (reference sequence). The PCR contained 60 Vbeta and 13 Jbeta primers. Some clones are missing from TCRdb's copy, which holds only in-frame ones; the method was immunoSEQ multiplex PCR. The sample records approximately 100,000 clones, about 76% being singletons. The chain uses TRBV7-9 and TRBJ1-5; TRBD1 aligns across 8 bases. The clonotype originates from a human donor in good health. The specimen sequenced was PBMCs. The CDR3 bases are TGTGCCAGCAGCTTAGGTTCAGGGGGCTATTTGAGCAATCAGCCCCAGCATTTT. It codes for CASSLGSGGYLSNQPQHF. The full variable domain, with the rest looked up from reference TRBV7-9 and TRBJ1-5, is DTGVSQNPRHKITKRGQNVTFRCDPISEHNRLYWYRQTLGQGPEFLTYFQNEAQLEKSRLLSDRFSAERPKGSFSTLEIQRTEQGDSAMYLCASSLGSGGYLSNQPQHFGDGTRLSIL.